These T cell receptor beta chains were read from a single sample in a study of cytomegalovirus exposure and HLA in healthy donors. This table comes from immunoSEQ multiplex PCR, and its TCRdb copy is limited to in-frame clones, with some not included. The data contain some 130,000 clones, roughly two thirds of them singletons. Sequencing was done on a sample of PBMCs. The receptors derive from a young man in good health and CMV-seropositive. Each CDR3 is given with its conserved first and last residue. A D gene is named only where the DNA matches it firmly. Where a row states a size, it is once, few, many or the class of an expanded clone; other rows omit it.

j_gene: TRBJ2-2
d_gene: TRBD2
v_gene: TRBV7-2
abundance: NA
CDR3nt: TGTGCCAGCAGCTTAGATGTTCGGGCGGGAGGGCGAACCGGGGAGCTGTTTTTT
CDR3aa: CASSLDVRAGGRTGELFF

j_gene: TRBJ2-7
d_gene: TRBD2
v_gene: TRBV2
abundance: once
CDR3nt: TGTGCCACCAGGGCGGGGGAAGGGGAATACGAGCAGTACTTC
CDR3aa: CATRAGEGEYEQYF

j_gene: TRBJ1-2
d_gene: NA
v_gene: TRBV28
abundance: NA
CDR3nt: TGTGTCACCGCAGATCCGACTAACTATGGCTACACCTTC
CDR3aa: CVTADPTNYGYTF

j_gene: TRBJ2-3
d_gene: TRBD2
v_gene: TRBV4-3
abundance: NA
CDR3nt: TGCGCCAGCAGCCAAGCGGCAAGCGGAAGAAGTAGTCCCCTAGCGGGAGCAGATACGCAGTATTTT
CDR3aa: CASSQAASGRSSPLAGADTQYF

j_gene: TRBJ1-1
d_gene: TRBD1
v_gene: TRBV18
abundance: NA
CDR3nt: TGTGCCAGCTCACCACAGGTGGACAGGGGGCGAGGCACTGAAGCTTTCTTT
CDR3aa: CASSPQVDRGRGTEAFF

j_gene: TRBJ2-1
d_gene: TRBD1
v_gene: TRBV6-1
abundance: NA
CDR3nt: TGTGCCAGCAGTGCCTACCGGGACAGGGGAAATGAGCAGTTCTTC
CDR3aa: CASSAYRDRGNEQFF

j_gene: TRBJ1-2
d_gene: NA
v_gene: TRBV11-2
abundance: NA
CDR3nt: TGTGCCAGCAGCGTCTTTCGAGCGGGGATCAACGGCTACACCTTC
CDR3aa: CASSVFRAGINGYTF

j_gene: TRBJ2-5
d_gene: NA
v_gene: TRBV28
abundance: NA
CDR3nt: TGTGCCAGCAGGACCGGGGGAGAGACCCAGTACTTC
CDR3aa: CASRTGGETQYF

j_gene: TRBJ2-1
d_gene: TRBD1
v_gene: TRBV9
abundance: once
CDR3nt: TGTGCCAGCAGCGCTCCAGGGGGCGCTTCCTACAATGAGCAGTTCTTC
CDR3aa: CASSAPGGASYNEQFF

j_gene: TRBJ2-1
d_gene: NA
v_gene: TRBV5-6
abundance: NA
CDR3nt: TGTGCCAGCAGCTTGTTGGGTACCGGGATTGATCCCAATGAGCAGTTCTTC
CDR3aa: CASSLLGTGIDPNEQFF

j_gene: TRBJ1-2
d_gene: NA
v_gene: TRBV6-5
abundance: NA
CDR3nt: TGTGCCAGCAGTGCTATCATGACTCGCGGCTACACCTTC
CDR3aa: CASSAIMTRGYTF

j_gene: TRBJ2-1
d_gene: TRBD2
v_gene: TRBV4-3
abundance: NA
CDR3nt: TGCGCCAGCAGCCAAGAGGGACTAGCCGAAAACAATGAGCAGTTCTTC
CDR3aa: CASSQEGLAENNEQFF

j_gene: TRBJ1-6
d_gene: NA
v_gene: TRBV4-2
abundance: NA
CDR3nt: TGTGCCAGCAGCCAGGTAGGGGGGGCATCACCCCTCCACTTT
CDR3aa: CASSQVGGASPLHF

j_gene: TRBJ1-2
d_gene: TRBD1
v_gene: TRBV2
abundance: NA
CDR3nt: TGTGCCAGCAGTGAATGGACAGGGCCCCCCTATGGCTACACCTTC
CDR3aa: CASSEWTGPPYGYTF

j_gene: TRBJ2-5
d_gene: TRBD2
v_gene: TRBV4-3
abundance: NA
CDR3nt: TGCGCCAGCAGCCATGGGTCTAGCGGCGAAGAGACCCAGTACTTC
CDR3aa: CASSHGSSGEETQYF

j_gene: TRBJ2-3
d_gene: TRBD2
v_gene: TRBV15
abundance: NA
CDR3nt: TGTGCCACCAGCAGAGGGACTAGCGCAAGCACAGATACGCAGTATTTT
CDR3aa: CATSRGTSASTDTQYF

j_gene: TRBJ2-2
d_gene: TRBD2
v_gene: TRBV7-3
abundance: NA
CDR3nt: TGTGCCAGCAGCCCCCGGACTAGCGGAGACACCGGGGAGCTGTTTTTT
CDR3aa: CASSPRTSGDTGELFF

j_gene: TRBJ1-2
d_gene: NA
v_gene: TRBV21-1
abundance: NA
CDR3nt: TGTGCCAGCAGCTCCGTCAGACAGAGGATTGGTGGCTACACCTTC
CDR3aa: CASSSVRQRIGGYTF

j_gene: TRBJ1-2
d_gene: NA
v_gene: TRBV5-1
abundance: NA
CDR3nt: TGCGCCAGCAGCCCCCTCGGGGGGACCGTGGGCTACACCTTC
CDR3aa: CASSPLGGTVGYTF

j_gene: TRBJ2-5
d_gene: NA
v_gene: TRBV7-6
abundance: NA
CDR3nt: TGTGCCAGCAAGCCCGGGTCGGGTCCTCCCGGGACCCAGTACTTC
CDR3aa: CASKPGSGPPGTQYF

j_gene: TRBJ2-7
d_gene: TRBD1
v_gene: TRBV7-9
abundance: NA
CDR3nt: TGTGCCAGCAGCCCCACCGACAGGGCGGACGAGCAGTATTTC
CDR3aa: CASSPTDRADEQYF

j_gene: TRBJ2-2
d_gene: TRBD2
v_gene: TRBV7-7
abundance: few
CDR3nt: TGTGCTAGCAGCTTAGAAACTAGCGGGAGGTTCACCGGGGAGCTGTTTTTT
CDR3aa: CASSLETSGRFTGELFF

j_gene: TRBJ2-1
d_gene: NA
v_gene: TRBV18
abundance: NA
CDR3nt: TGTGCCAGCTCACCAAGGCAGGGTTTATACAATGAGCAGTTCTTC
CDR3aa: CASSPRQGLYNEQFF

j_gene: TRBJ2-1
d_gene: NA
v_gene: TRBV7-2
abundance: few
CDR3nt: TGTGCCAGCAGCTTAGCGGTAGCGGTTTCCTACAATGAGCAGTTCTTC
CDR3aa: CASSLAVAVSYNEQFF

j_gene: TRBJ1-1
d_gene: NA
v_gene: TRBV6-1
abundance: NA
CDR3nt: TGTGCCAGCAGTTGGGACATGGGGAACACTGAAGCTTTCTTT
CDR3aa: CASSWDMGNTEAFF

j_gene: TRBJ2-3
d_gene: NA
v_gene: TRBV28
abundance: NA
CDR3nt: TGTGCCAGCAGTTTGGGGCGGGCTGGGGGGACAGATACGCAGTATTTT
CDR3aa: CASSLGRAGGTDTQYF

j_gene: TRBJ1-4
d_gene: TRBD1
v_gene: TRBV2
abundance: NA
CDR3nt: TGTGCCAGCAGTAGGCAGGGGGCAACTAATGAAAAACTGTTTTTT
CDR3aa: CASSRQGATNEKLFF

j_gene: TRBJ1-2
d_gene: NA
v_gene: TRBV11-2
abundance: NA
CDR3nt: TGTGCCAGCAGCCTGGGCGAGAGCTATGGCTACACCTTC
CDR3aa: CASSLGESYGYTF

j_gene: TRBJ2-5
d_gene: NA
v_gene: TRBV5-1
abundance: NA
CDR3nt: TGCGCCAGCAGCTTGGGGGGACACCTGTACCAAGAGACCCAGTACTTC
CDR3aa: CASSLGGHLYQETQYF

j_gene: TRBJ2-2
d_gene: NA
v_gene: TRBV7-9
abundance: NA
CDR3nt: TGTGCCAGCAGTTGGGCGGGCAGACCCGGGGAGCTGTTTTTT
CDR3aa: CASSWAGRPGELFF

j_gene: TRBJ2-7
d_gene: TRBD2
v_gene: TRBV9
abundance: NA
CDR3nt: TGTGCCAGCAGCGCTGCGGGAGGGGGGTACGAGCAGTACTTC
CDR3aa: CASSAAGGGYEQYF